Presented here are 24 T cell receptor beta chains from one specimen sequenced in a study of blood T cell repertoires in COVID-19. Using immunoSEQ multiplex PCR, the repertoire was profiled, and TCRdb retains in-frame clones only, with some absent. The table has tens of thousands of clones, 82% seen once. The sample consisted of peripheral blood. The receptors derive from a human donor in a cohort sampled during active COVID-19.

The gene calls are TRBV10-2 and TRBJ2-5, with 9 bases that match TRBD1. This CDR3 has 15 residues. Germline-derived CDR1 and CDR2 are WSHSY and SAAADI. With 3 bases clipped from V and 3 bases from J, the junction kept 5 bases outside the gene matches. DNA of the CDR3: TGCGCCAGCAGTGATCCGGGACAGGGAAAAGAGACCCAGTACTTC. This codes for CASSDPGQGKETQYF.

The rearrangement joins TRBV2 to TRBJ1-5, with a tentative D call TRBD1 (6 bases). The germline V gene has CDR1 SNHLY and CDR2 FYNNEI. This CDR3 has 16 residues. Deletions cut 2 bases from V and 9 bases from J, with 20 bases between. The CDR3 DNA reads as TGTGCCAGCAGTGAAATCCGTACAGGGAGACGATCGCCCCAGCATTTT. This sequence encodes CASSEIRTGRRSPQHF.

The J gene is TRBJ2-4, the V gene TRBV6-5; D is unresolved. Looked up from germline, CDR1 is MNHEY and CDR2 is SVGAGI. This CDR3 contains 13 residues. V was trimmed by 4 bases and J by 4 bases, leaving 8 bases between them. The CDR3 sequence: CASSLSGKNIQYF. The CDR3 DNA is TGTGCCAGCAGTTTGTCCGGGAAAAACATTCAGTACTTC.

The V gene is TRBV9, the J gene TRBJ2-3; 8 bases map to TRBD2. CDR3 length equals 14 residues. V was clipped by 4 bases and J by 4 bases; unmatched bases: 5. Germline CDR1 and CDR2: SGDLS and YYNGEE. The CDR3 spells CASSYSGEADTQYF. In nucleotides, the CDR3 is TGTGCCAGCAGCTATAGCGGGGAGGCAGATACGCAGTATTTT.

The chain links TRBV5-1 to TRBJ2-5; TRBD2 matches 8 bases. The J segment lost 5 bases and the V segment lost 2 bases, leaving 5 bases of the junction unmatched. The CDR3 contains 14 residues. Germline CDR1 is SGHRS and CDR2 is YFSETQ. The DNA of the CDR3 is TGCGCCAGCAGCTTATCGGGAGGGGAGGAGACCCAGTACTTC. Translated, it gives CASSLSGGEETQYF.

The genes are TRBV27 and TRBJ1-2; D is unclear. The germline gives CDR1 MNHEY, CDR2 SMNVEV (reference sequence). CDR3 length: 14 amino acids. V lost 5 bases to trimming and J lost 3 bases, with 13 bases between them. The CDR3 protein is CASSPSGRDYGYTF. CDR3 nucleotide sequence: TGTGCCAGCAGTCCCTCGGGGAGGGACTATGGCTACACCTTC.

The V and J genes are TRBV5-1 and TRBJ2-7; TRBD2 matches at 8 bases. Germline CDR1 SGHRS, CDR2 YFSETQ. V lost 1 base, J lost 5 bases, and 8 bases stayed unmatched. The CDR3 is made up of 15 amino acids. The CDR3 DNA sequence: TGCGCCAGCAGCTTGATATCCAGCGGGGGCGACGAGCAGTACTTC. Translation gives CASSLISSGGDEQYF.

In nucleotides, the CDR3 is TGTGCCAGCAGGGACTTTACAGATACGCAGTATTTT. This codes for CASRDFTDTQYF. This chain links TRBV2 with TRBJ2-3; weak D call: TRBD2 (5 bases). CDR3 length equals 12 residues. Germline loops: CDR1 SNHLY, CDR2 FYNNEI. Trimming pared 6 bases from V and 3 bases from J, leaving 7 bases between.

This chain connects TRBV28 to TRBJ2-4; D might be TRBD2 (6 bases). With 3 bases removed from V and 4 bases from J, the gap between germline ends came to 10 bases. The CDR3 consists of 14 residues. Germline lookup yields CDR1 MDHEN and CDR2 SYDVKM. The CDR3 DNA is TGTGCCAGCAGTTTGGGGAGGCAGAAAAACATTCAGTACTTC. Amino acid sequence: CASSLGRQKNIQYF.

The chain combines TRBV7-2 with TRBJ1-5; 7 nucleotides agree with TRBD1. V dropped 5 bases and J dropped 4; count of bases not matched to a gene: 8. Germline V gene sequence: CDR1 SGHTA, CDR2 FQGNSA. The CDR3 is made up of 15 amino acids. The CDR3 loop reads CASSPPGTVNQPQHF. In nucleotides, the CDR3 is TGTGCCAGCAGCCCCCCCGGGACAGTGAATCAGCCCCAGCATTTT.

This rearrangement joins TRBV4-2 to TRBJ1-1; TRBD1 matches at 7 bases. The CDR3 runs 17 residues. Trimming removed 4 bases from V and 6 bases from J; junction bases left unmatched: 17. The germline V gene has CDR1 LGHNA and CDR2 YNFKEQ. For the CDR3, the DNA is TGTGCCAGCAGCCGCGCCGACAGGGTGGACCGCGGGCCTGAAGCTTTCTTT. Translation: CASSRADRVDRGPEAFF.

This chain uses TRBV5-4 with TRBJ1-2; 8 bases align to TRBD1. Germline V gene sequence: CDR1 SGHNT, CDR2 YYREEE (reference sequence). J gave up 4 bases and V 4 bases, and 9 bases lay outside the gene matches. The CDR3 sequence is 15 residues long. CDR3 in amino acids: CASSRRGQDIYGYTF. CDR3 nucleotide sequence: TGTGCCAGCAGCCGCAGGGGGCAGGACATCTATGGCTACACCTTC. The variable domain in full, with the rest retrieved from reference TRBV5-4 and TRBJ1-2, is ETGVTQSPTHLIKTRGQQVTLRCSSQSGHNTVSWYQQALGQGPQFIFQYYREEENGRGNFPPRFSGLQFPNYSSELNVNALELDDSALYLCASSRRGQDIYGYTFGSGTRLTVV.

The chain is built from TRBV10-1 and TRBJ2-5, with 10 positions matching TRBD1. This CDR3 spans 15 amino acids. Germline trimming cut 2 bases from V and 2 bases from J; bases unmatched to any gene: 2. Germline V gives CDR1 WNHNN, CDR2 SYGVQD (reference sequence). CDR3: CASSEDRGLQETQYF. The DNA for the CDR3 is TGCGCCAGCAGTGAGGACAGGGGGCTTCAAGAGACCCAGTACTTC.

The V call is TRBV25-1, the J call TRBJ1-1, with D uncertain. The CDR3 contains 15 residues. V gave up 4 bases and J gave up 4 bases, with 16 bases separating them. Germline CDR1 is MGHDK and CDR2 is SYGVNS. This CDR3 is CASSGREIGGTEAFF. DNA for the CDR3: TGTGCCAGCAGTGGACGGGAAATTGGTGGCACTGAAGCTTTCTTT.

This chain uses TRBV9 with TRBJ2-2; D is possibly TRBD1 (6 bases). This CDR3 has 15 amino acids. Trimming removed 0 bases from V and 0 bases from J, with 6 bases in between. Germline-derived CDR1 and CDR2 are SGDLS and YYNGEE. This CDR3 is CASSVGQANTGELFF. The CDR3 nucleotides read TGTGCCAGCAGCGTAGGACAGGCGAACACCGGGGAGCTGTTTTTT.

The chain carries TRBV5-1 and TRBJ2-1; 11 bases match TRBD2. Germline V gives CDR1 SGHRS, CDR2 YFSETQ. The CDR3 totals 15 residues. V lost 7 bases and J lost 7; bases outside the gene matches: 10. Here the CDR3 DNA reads TGCGCCAGCGCCCTTAGCGGGGGGGCGGGGAATGAGCAGTTCTTC. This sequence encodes CASALSGGAGNEQFF.

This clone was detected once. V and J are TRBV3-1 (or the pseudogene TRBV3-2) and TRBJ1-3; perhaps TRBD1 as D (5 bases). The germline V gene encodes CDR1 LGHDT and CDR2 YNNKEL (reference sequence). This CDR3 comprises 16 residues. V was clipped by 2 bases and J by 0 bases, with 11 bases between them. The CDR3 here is CASSQIAGLSGNTIYF. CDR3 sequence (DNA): TGTGCCAGCAGCCAAATAGCAGGGCTCTCTGGAAACACCATATATTTT.

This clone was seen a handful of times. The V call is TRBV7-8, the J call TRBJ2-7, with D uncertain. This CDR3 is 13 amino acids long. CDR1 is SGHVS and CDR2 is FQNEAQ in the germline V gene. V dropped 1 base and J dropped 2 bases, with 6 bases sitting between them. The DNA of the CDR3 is TGTGCCAGCAGCTTAGGGCGGACCTACGAGCAGTACTTC. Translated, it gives CASSLGRTYEQYF.

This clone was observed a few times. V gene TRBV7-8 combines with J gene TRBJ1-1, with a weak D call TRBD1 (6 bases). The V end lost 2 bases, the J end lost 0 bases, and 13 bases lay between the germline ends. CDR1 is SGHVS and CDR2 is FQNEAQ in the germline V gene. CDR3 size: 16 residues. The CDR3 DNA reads TGTGCCAGCAGCTTACTCACTGGGACACTGAACACTGAAGCTTTCTTT. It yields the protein CASSLLTGTLNTEAFF.

For the CDR3, the DNA is TGTGCCAGCTCACTGGACAGGAGCTCCTACGAGCAGTACTTC. Translated: CASSLDRSSYEQYF. V usage is TRBV18 and J usage is TRBJ2-7, with 7 bases aligning to TRBD1. CDR1 and CDR2 (germline): KGHSH, LQKENI. V trimming: 4 bases; J trimming: 0 bases; junction bases outside the gene matches: 3. The CDR3 covers 14 residues.

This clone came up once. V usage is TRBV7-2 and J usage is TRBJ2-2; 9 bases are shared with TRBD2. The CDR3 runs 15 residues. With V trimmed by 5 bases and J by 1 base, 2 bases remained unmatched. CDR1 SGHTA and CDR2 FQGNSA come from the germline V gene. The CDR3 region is CASSISGGNTGELFF. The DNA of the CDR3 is TGTGCCAGCAGCATTAGCGGGGGGAACACCGGGGAGCTGTTTTTT.

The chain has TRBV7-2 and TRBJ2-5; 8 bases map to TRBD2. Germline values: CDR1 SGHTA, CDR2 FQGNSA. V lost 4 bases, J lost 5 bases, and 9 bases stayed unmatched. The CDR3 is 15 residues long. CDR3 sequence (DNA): TGTGCCAGCAGCTATGGTCGGGGGGGGCGGGAGACCCAGTACTTC. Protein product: CASSYGRGGRETQYF. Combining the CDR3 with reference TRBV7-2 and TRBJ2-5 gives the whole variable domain GAGVSQSPSNKVTEKGKDVELRCDPISGHTALYWYRQSLGQGLEFLIYFQGNSAPDKSGLPSDRFSAERTGGSVSTLTIQRTQQEDSAVYLCASSYGRGGRETQYFGPGTRLLVL.

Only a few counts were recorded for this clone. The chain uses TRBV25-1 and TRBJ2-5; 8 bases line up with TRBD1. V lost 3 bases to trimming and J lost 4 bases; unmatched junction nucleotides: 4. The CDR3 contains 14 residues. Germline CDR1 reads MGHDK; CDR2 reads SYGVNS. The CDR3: CASSDTGGGETQYF. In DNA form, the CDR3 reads TGTGCCAGCAGTGATACAGGGGGAGGAGAGACCCAGTACTTC.

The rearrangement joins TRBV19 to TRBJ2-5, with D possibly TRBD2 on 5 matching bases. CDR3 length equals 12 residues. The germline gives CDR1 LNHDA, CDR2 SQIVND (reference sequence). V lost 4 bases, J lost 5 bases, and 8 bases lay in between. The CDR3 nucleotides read TGTGCCAGTAGTAGTACGGGGGAGACCCAGTACTTC. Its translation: CASSSTGETQYF.